Sequencing of this T cell receptor beta chain was carried out in a study of control samples from healthy donors and cancer patients. V gave up 4 bases and J gave up 7 bases; unmatched junction bases: 2. Germline V gene data show CDR1 as MNHNY and CDR2 as SVGAGI (reference sequence). The length of the CDR3 is 14 residues. TCRdb's table, derived via immunoSEQ multiplex PCR, lists solely in-frame clones and lacks some. The sample holds about 83,000 clones, about nine tenths seen once. V gene TRBV6-6 combines with J gene TRBJ1-6, with 9 bases identical to TRBD1. Sequenced input: blood. The source of this sequence is a man between 45 and 60 years old in good health. The CDR3 DNA is TGTGCCAGCAGTTTTGGACAGGGGAATTCACCCCTCCACTTT. It codes for CASSFGQGNSPLHF.